The 19 T cell receptor beta chains below were found in one sample sequenced in a study of shared clonotypes between healthy human individuals. The assay was immunoSEQ multiplex PCR, and TCRdb's table has in-frame clones only and misses some. The repertoire has millions of clones, approximately 94% of them found once; the top ten carry around 0.15%. Sequencing was performed on naive CD4+ T cells sorted from blood. Subset defined: CD45RA+ positively selected. These receptors were collected from a man between 18 and 35 years old in good health.

Turning to this clone: The sample holds other DNA sequences that translate to the same CDR3. This CDR3 reads CASSLKGDTQYF. CDR3 coding DNA: TGTGCCAGCAGTTTAAAGGGGGATACGCAGTATTTT. This chain uses TRBV11-3 with TRBJ2-3; D is possibly TRBD1 (5 bases). V was shortened by 6 bases and J by 6 bases, with 10 bases between the two germline ends. The CDR3 has 12 residues. Germline CDR1 and CDR2: SGHNT and YENEEA.

On this clone itself: Other DNA sequences of this sample code for an identical CDR3. The chain is built from TRBV5-4 and TRBJ2-3; 11 nucleotides line up with TRBD2. In germline, CDR1 is SGHNT, CDR2 YYREEE (reference sequence). CDR3 length equals 16 residues. J was trimmed by 0 bases and V by 5 bases; bases with no gene match: 5. The CDR3 region has the DNA TGTGCCAGCAGTTTAGGACTAGCGGGTAGCACAGATACGCAGTATTTT. Translating it yields CASSLGLAGSTDTQYF.

This clone was detected once. The chain uses TRBV5-6 and TRBJ2-3; 12 bases are shared with TRBD2. The ends lost 1 base at V and 0 bases at J; junction bases unmatched: 6. Per the germline V gene, CDR1 is SGHDT and CDR2 is YYEEEE. The CDR3 has 18 amino acids. The DNA for the CDR3 is TGTGCCAGCAGCTTGTTACTAGCGGGGGGTTCTAGCACAGATACGCAGTATTTT. Protein sequence: CASSLLLAGGSSTDTQYF.

Worth noting for this clone: This sample also contains other DNA sequences that code for the same CDR3. CDR3 sequence: CASSPGLAGGLNEQFF. CDR3 in DNA: TGCGCCAGCAGCCCTGGACTAGCGGGGGGGCTCAATGAGCAGTTCTTC. The V gene is TRBV5-1, the J gene TRBJ2-1; 15 bases map to TRBD2. The ends lost 4 bases at V and 6 bases at J; junction bases unmatched: 5. Germline CDR1 SGHRS, CDR2 YFSETQ. This CDR3 is 16 amino acids long.

This sequence joins TRBV10-1 and TRBJ2-3; D remains unclear. V was shortened by 4 bases and J by 2 bases, with 16 bases between the two germline ends. The CDR3 contains 16 residues. The germline gives CDR1 WNHNN, CDR2 SYGVQD (reference sequence). The CDR3 here is CASSVSAQSNTDTQYF. CDR3 nucleotides: TGCGCCAGCAGTGTATCCGCCCAGAGTAACACAGATACGCAGTATTTT.

As concerns this clone: Other DNA sequences within the sample encode an identical CDR3. The chain uses TRBV29-1 and TRBJ2-7; 9 bases are shared with TRBD1. Unmatched junction bases numbered 7, after V lost 6 bases and J lost 4 bases. The CDR3 length is 13 residues. The germline CDR1 and CDR2 sequences are SQVTM and ANQGSEA. CDR3 region: CSVLPGQGYEQYF. In DNA form, the CDR3 reads TGCAGCGTCCTACCGGGACAGGGTTACGAGCAGTACTTC.

The V gene is TRBV4-3, the J gene TRBJ1-6; D may be TRBD1 (6 bases). V gave up 2 bases and J gave up 2 bases, with 13 bases separating them. CDR1 and CDR2 (germline): LGHNA, YSLEER. CDR3 length equals 17 residues. CDR3 coding DNA: TGCGCCAGCAGCCAAATGTCCCGGGGGCCCTATAATTCACCCCTCCACTTT. Protein product: CASSQMSRGPYNSPLHF.

To note about this clone: Other DNA sequences within the sample encode an identical CDR3. The chain employs TRBV7-2 and TRBJ2-3; D gene unclear. V was trimmed by 2 bases and J by 2 bases, leaving 5 bases between them. Looked up from germline, CDR1 is SGHTA and CDR2 is FQGNSA. This CDR3 is built from 13 residues. This CDR3 reads CASSLSYTDTQYF. The CDR3 nucleotides are TGTGCCAGCAGCTTATCGTACACAGATACGCAGTATTTT.

This clone appeared a single time. At the DNA level, this CDR3 is encoded by other sequences in the same sample as well. V gene TRBV5-1 combines with J gene TRBJ1-6; unclear D gene. Germline CDR1 is SGHRS and CDR2 is YFSETQ. Trimming cost V 0 bases and J 10 bases, with 8 bases left between them. The CDR3 totals 13 residues. The chain's CDR3 is CASSLDGGSPLHF. Written as DNA, the CDR3 is TGCGCCAGCAGCTTGGATGGCGGGTCACCCCTCCACTTT.

This clone was observed a single time. The chain joins TRBV5-6 to TRBJ2-5, with 9 bases that match TRBD2. V lost 2 bases, J lost 5 bases, and 7 bases stayed unmatched. The length of the CDR3 is 15 residues. Germline V gene sequence: CDR1 SGHDT, CDR2 YYEEEE. CDR3 in DNA: TGTGCCAGCAGCTTTCTTAGCGGGGGAGGGGAGACCCAGTACTTC. This encodes CASSFLSGGGETQYF.

This chain links TRBV6-1 with TRBJ2-5; D is undetermined. Germline loops: CDR1 MNHNS, CDR2 SASEGT. The V and J ends lost 5 bases and 1 base respectively, with 8 bases between them. The CDR3 covers 13 residues. In DNA, the CDR3 is TGTGCCAGCAGTCCCCGCACCCAAGAGACCCAGTACTTC. Translated, it gives CASSPRTQETQYF.

The chain employs TRBV10-3 and TRBJ1-6; weak D call: TRBD1 (6 bases). Trimming pared 11 bases from V and 3 bases from J, leaving 17 bases between. The CDR3 has 15 amino acids. CDR1 ENHRY and CDR2 SYGVKD come from the germline V gene. CDR3 coding DNA: TGTGCCGCTGGACAGTCGGGAGGCTATAATTCACCCCTCCACTTT. Its translation is CAAGQSGGYNSPLHF.

This chain uses TRBV6-5 with TRBJ2-5, with D perhaps assigned TRBD1 or TRBD2 (6 bases each). V was pared by 0 bases and J by 2 bases, with 10 bases between. The CDR3 totals 15 residues. Germline CDR1 is MNHEY and CDR2 is SVGAGI. The CDR3 sequence is CASSYSKGGQETQYF. The CDR3 DNA is TGTGCCAGCAGTTACTCGAAGGGGGGACAAGAGACCCAGTACTTC.

This clone has a single count. The chain employs TRBV5-1 and TRBJ1-2; D gene unclear. V lost 2 bases and J 2 bases, leaving 7 bases between the germline ends. The germline V gene encodes CDR1 SGHRS and CDR2 YFSETQ. This CDR3 region has 13 residues. The CDR3 spells CASSFQVNYGYTF. In DNA form, the CDR3 reads TGCGCCAGCAGCTTCCAGGTGAACTATGGCTACACCTTC.

This chain links TRBV5-4 with TRBJ2-3; TRBD1 might be the D (6 bases). V lost 4 bases and J lost 0, with 21 bases in between. The CDR3 length is 18 residues. From germline, CDR1 is SGHNT and CDR2 YYREEE (reference sequence). The CDR3 spells CASSLDPPGHTSTDTQYF. The DNA for the CDR3 is TGTGCCAGCAGCCTGGACCCCCCGGGACACACTAGCACAGATACGCAGTATTTT.

The chain combines TRBV2 with TRBJ1-1; tentatively, D is TRBD1 (6 bases). Between the trimmed V and J ends, which lost 3 bases and 1 base, there was a span of 12 bases. The CDR3 consists of 15 residues. Germline-derived CDR1 and CDR2 are SNHLY and FYNNEI. The CDR3 DNA follows: TGTGCCAGCAGTGATAAAGAGGGGGGGAACACTGAAGCTTTCTTT. Protein: CASSDKEGGNTEAFF.

This sequence joins TRBV20-1 and TRBJ2-7; 7 bases fit TRBD1. Germline V gene lookup returns CDR1 DFQATT and CDR2 SNEGSKA (reference sequence). The V segment lost 2 bases and the J segment 11 bases; nucleotides outside the gene matches: 6. The CDR3 loop spans 11 amino acids. In DNA, the CDR3 is TGCAGTGCTAGAACAGGGGTTGGGGAGTACTTC. It is translated as CSARTGVGEYF.

The chain links TRBV25-1 to TRBJ2-5; 7 nucleotides line up with TRBD1. The trim removed 5 bases at V and 13 bases at J, leaving 16 bases unmatched. Germline lookup yields CDR1 MGHDK and CDR2 SYGVNS. The CDR3 spans 14 residues. CDR3 DNA sequence: TGTGCCAGCAGTAAGGCAGCTCGCCGGGACAGCCTGTACTTC. This sequence encodes CASSKAARRDSLYF.

This clone was observed a handful of times. The V call is TRBV6-1, the J call TRBJ1-1; D is possibly TRBD1 (5 bases). V lost 6 bases, J lost 2 bases, and 13 bases lay in between. The germline gives CDR1 MNHNS, CDR2 SASEGT. CDR3 size: 14 residues. Here the CDR3 DNA reads TGTGCCAGCAGGGAATACAGGATTAACACTGAAGCTTTCTTT. It is translated as CASREYRINTEAFF.